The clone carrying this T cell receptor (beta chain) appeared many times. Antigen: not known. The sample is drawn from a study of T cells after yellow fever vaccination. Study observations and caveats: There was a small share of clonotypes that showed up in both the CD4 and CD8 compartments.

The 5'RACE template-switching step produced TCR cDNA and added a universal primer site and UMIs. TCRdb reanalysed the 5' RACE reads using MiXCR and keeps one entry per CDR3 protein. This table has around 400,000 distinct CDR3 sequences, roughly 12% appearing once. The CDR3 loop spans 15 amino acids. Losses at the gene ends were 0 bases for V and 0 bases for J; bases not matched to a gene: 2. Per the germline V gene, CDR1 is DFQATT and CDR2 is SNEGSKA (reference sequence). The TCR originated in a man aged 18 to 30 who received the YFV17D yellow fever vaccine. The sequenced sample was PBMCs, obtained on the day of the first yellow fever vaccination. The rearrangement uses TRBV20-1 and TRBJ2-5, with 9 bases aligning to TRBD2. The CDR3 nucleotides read TGCAGTGCTAGAGAGGCTAGCGGGGACCAAGAGACCCAGTACTTC. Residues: CSAREASGDQETQYF.